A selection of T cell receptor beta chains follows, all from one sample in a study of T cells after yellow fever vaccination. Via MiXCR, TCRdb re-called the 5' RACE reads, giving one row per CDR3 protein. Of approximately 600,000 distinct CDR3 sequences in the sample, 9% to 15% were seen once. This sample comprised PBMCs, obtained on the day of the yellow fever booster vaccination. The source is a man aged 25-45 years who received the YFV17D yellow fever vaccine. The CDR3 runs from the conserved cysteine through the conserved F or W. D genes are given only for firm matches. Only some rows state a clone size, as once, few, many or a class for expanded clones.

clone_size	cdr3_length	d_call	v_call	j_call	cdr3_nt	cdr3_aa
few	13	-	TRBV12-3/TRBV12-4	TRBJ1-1	TGTGCCAGCAGTTTTAATGAAGACACTGAAGCTTTCTTT	CASSFNEDTEAFF
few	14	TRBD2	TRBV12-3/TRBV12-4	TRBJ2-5	TGTGCCAGCAGGACCGGGACTATTGGAGAGACCCAGTACTTC	CASRTGTIGETQYF
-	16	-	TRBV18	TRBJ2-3	TGTGCCAGCTCACCATGGGTTGAAGTGAGCACAGATACGCAGTATTTT	CASSPWVEVSTDTQYF
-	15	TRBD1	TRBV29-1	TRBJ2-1	TGCAGCGTTGAAGTAAGGACAGGGGACTACAATGAGCAGTTCTTC	CSVEVRTGDYNEQFF
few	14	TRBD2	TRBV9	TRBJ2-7	TGTGCCAACCTAGCGGGAGGTAACTCCTACGAGCAGTACTTC	CANLAGGNSYEQYF
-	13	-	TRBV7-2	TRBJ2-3	TGTGCCAGCAGCTTACCCCCTACAGATACGCAGTATTTT	CASSLPPTDTQYF
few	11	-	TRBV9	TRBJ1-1	TGTGCCAGCAGCCGAGGAGGGGAAGCTTTCTTT	CASSRGGEAFF
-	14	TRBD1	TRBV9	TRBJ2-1	TGTGCCAGCAGCGTAACGGGACAGTTCAATGAGCAGTTCTTC	CASSVTGQFNEQFF
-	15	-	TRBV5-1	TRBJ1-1	TGCGCCAGCGCTTTAGACAGGCCCCCCAACGCTGAAGCTTTCTTT	CASALDRPPNAEAFF
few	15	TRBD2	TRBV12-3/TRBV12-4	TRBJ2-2	TGTGCCAGCAGTTTTAGCGGGCGGAACACCGGGGAGCTGTTTTTT	CASSFSGRNTGELFF
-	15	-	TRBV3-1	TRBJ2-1	TGTGCCAGCAGCCAAGTAACCAGGGGAGACAATGAGCAGTTCTTC	CASSQVTRGDNEQFF
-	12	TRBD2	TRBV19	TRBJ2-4	TGTGCCAGTAGTATTGAGCGGGAGGTTCAGTACTTC	CASSIEREVQYF
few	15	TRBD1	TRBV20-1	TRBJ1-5	TGCTGTGCTAGAATCCCCGGGACAGGCGACGGGGCCCAGCATTTT	CCARIPGTGDGAQHF
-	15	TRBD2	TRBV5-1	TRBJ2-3	TGCGCCAGCAGCGGAACGGGCGGGAGTGGGGATACGCAGTATTTT	CASSGTGGSGDTQYF
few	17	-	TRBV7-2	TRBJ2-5	TGTGCCAGCAGCGAAACGCTCCTAGGAGGGAGCGGGGAGACCCAGTACTTC	CASSETLLGGSGETQYF
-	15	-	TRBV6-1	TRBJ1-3	TGTGCCAGCAGTCCAGACGGGAGCTCTGGAAACACCATATATTTT	CASSPDGSSGNTIYF
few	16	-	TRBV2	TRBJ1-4	TGTGCCAGCATGATAGACGGTTCTGTCCCGAAGGGAAAACTGTTTTTT	CASMIDGSVPKGKLFF
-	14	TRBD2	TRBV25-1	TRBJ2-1	TGTGCCAGCAGTGGAGCGGGAACCTACAATGAGCAGTTCTTC	CASSGAGTYNEQFF
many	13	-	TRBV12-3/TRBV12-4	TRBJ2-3	TGTGCCAGCAGCCAATCACAAGCCGATACGCAGTATTTT	CASSQSQADTQYF
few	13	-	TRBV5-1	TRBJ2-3	TGCGCCAGCAGCTTCTCCAAGACAGATACGCAGTATTTT	CASSFSKTDTQYF
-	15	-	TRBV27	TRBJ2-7	TGTGCCAGCAGTTCGCTGGGGGGGCGTCAATACGAGCAGTACTTC	CASSSLGGRQYEQYF
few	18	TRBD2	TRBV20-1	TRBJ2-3	TGCAGTGCAACCCCGTGGGCTAGCGGGACGGCCCCCACAGATACGCAGTATTTT	CSATPWASGTAPTDTQYF
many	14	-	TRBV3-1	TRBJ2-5	TGTGCCAGCAGCCTTCGGGGGACCCAAGAGACCCAGTACTTC	CASSLRGTQETQYF
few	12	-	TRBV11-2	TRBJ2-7	TGTGCCAGCAGGGAGGACAGAGACGAGCAGTACTTC	CASREDRDEQYF
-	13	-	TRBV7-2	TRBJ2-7	TGTGCCAGCAGCCTTAGGGCTATTGACGAGCAGTACTTC	CASSLRAIDEQYF
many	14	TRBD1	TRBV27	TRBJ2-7	TGTGCCAGCAGTGCCGGGACAGGGGCCTACGAGCAGTACTTC	CASSAGTGAYEQYF
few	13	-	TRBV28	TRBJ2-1	TGTGCCAGCAGTTTACCGGTCTTCAATGAGCAGTTCTTC	CASSLPVFNEQFF
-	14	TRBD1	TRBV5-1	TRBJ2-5	TGCGCCAGCAGCTACGGGACAGGGAGAGAGACCCAGTACTTC	CASSYGTGRETQYF
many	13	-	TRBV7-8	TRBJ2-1	TGTGCCAGCAGCTTATTAGGTTGGCGGGAGCAGTTCTTC	CASSLLGWREQFF
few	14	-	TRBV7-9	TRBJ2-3	TGTGCCAGCAGCTTACGTGGAGGCATCGATACGCAGTATTTT	CASSLRGGIDTQYF
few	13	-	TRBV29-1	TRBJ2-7	TGCAGCGTTGAAGATCTCAACTCCTACGAGCAGTACTTC	CSVEDLNSYEQYF
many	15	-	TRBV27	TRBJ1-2	TGTGCCAGCAGTTTATCTTGGGGTTCTAACTATGGCTACACCTTC	CASSLSWGSNYGYTF
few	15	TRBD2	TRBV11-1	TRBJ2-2	TGTGCCAGCAGCATAGCGGGAGGAGGAACCGGGGAGCTGTTTTTT	CASSIAGGGTGELFF
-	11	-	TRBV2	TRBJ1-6	TGTGCCAGCAGAGGGTATTCACCCCTCCACTTT	CASRGYSPLHF
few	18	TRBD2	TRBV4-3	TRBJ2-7	TGCGCCAGCAGCCAAGAAGTACTAGCGGGAGGTATCTTCTACGAGCAGTACTTC	CASSQEVLAGGIFYEQYF
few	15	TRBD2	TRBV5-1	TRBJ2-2	TGCGCCAGCAGCTTGAGCGGGAGGGCCACCGGGGAGCTGTTTTTT	CASSLSGRATGELFF
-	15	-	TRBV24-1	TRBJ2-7	TGTGCCACCAGTGACTCCCGGGACCCCACCTACGAGCAGTACTTC	CATSDSRDPTYEQYF
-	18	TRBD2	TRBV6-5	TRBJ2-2	TGTGCCAGCAGTTATGAGGGACTAGCGGGATGCTGCACCGGGGAGCTGTTTTTT	CASSYEGLAGCCTGELFF
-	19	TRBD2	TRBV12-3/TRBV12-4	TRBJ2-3	TGTGCCAGCAGTCACGGCGGGGCGGGAGCCCCGCCACCCACAGATACGCAGTATTTT	CASSHGGAGAPPPTDTQYF
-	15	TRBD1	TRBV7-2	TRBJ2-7	TGTGCCAGCAGTCGTGCCGGGACAGATCCCTACGAGCAGTACTTC	CASSRAGTDPYEQYF
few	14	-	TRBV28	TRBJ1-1	TGTGCCAGCAGTTTGGGGGAGGAAAACACTGAAGCTTTCTTT	CASSLGEENTEAFF
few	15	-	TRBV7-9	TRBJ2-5	TGTGCCAGCAGCTTAGCTGTCAGCCAGCAAGAGACCCAGTACTTC	CASSLAVSQQETQYF
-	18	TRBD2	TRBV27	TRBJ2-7	TGTGCCAGCAGACCCACAATAGCGGGAGGCTCCCTCACCTACGAGCAGTACTTC	CASRPTIAGGSLTYEQYF
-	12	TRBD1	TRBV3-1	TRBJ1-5	TGTGCCAGCAGCCCCGGAGCAGGGGGCCAGCATTTT	CASSPGAGGQHF
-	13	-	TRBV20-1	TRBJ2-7	TGCAGTGCCTCCGGGACGAGCTCCTACGAGCAGTACTTC	CSASGTSSYEQYF
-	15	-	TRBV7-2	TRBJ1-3	TGTGCCAGCAGCCCGCCGACTGGGCTGGGCAACACCATATATTTT	CASSPPTGLGNTIYF
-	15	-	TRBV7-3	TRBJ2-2	TGTGCCAGCAGCTTAGTTGCGGGATACTCCGGGGAGCTGTTTTTT	CASSLVAGYSGELFF
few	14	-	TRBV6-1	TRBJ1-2	TGTGCCAGCAACTGGTGGCAGGGAAGTTCTGGCTACACCTTC	CASNWWQGSSGYTF
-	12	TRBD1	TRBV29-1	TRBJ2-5	TGCAGCGTCGGGACAGGGGTTGAGACCCAGTACTTC	CSVGTGVETQYF
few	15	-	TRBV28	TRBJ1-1	TGTGCCAGCAGGGCTCAGTGGAGGTCGAACACTGAAGCTTTCTTT	CASRAQWRSNTEAFF
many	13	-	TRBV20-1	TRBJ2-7	TGCAGTGTTGCCGGTGACAGAAACTACGAGCAGTACTTC	CSVAGDRNYEQYF
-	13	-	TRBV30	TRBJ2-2	TGTGCCTGGAGTGTTGGCGATCCCGGGGAGCTGTTTTTT	CAWSVGDPGELFF
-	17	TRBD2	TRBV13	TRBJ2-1	TGTGCCAGCAGCCCCCGCCCCGGGACTAGTGGAAGCAATGAGCAGTTCTTC	CASSPRPGTSGSNEQFF
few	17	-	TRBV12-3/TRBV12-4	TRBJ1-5	TGTGCCAGCAGTTTAGCGATGACAGAATATAGCAATCAGCCCCAGCATTTT	CASSLAMTEYSNQPQHF
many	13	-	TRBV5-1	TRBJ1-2	TGCGCCAGCAGCTTGGACATCTACTATGGCTACACCTTC	CASSLDIYYGYTF
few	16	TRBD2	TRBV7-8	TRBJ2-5	TGTGCCAGCATTTCCGGGGGAGCGGGAGGGCCGGAGACCCAGTACTTC	CASISGGAGGPETQYF
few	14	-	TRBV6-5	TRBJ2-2	TGTGCCAGCAGTTACTTGAGGCCTCCCGGGGAGCTGTTTTTT	CASSYLRPPGELFF